This T cell receptor (beta chain) emerged from a study of cytomegalovirus exposure and HLA in healthy donors. PCR used 60 Vbeta primers and 13 Jbeta primers. Profiling relied on immunoSEQ multiplex PCR, and the TCRdb table lists in-frame clones only, not all of them. The sample lists roughly 150,000 clones, roughly 80% occurring once. CDR1 is MNHEY, CDR2 SMNVEV, per germline (reference sequence). V gave up 6 bases and J gave up 0 bases, with 7 bases separating them. There are 13 residues in the CDR3. This chain links TRBV27 with TRBJ2-3, with TRBD2 as a possible D gene (5 bases). Sequencing was done on a sample of PBMCs. The receptor's source is a woman in her fifties or sixties in good health and CMV-seropositive. CDR3 amino acids: CASRRTSTDTQYF. The CDR3 DNA reads as TGTGCCAGCAGGCGGACTAGCACAGATACGCAGTATTTT.